This is a list of T cell receptor beta chains from one sample in a study of cytomegalovirus exposure and HLA in healthy donors. The assay was immunoSEQ multiplex PCR, and TCRdb's table has in-frame clones only and misses some. The data contain 120,000 or so clones, over 65% of them seen just once; the ten biggest clones take up 6.3%. Sequencing was done on a sample of PBMCs. These receptors were collected from a woman in her 40s in good health and CMV-seronegative. Both conserved end residues are part of each CDR3. A D gene is named only where the DNA matches it firmly. Only part of the rows carry a size: once, few, many, or a class if the clone is expanded.

v_gene	d_gene	j_gene	abundance	CDR3nt	CDR3aa
TRBV2	TRBD2	TRBJ2-1	NA	TGTGCCAGCAGTGCCCCCGACGGGAGGTTAGGCAATGAGCAGTTCTTC	CASSAPDGRLGNEQFF
TRBV7-2	NA	TRBJ1-6	NA	TGTGCCAGCAGCGACCCTAGGGGAAATTCACCCCTCCACTTT	CASSDPRGNSPLHF
TRBV5-1	NA	TRBJ2-2	NA	TGCGCCAGCAGCTTGGTTACTAGTGACGGGGAGCTGTTTTTT	CASSLVTSDGELFF
TRBV6-5	NA	TRBJ2-7	NA	TGTGCCAGCAGTTACGATTCGGGACACCTCTACGAGCAGTACTTC	CASSYDSGHLYEQYF
TRBV4-3	NA	TRBJ2-7	few	TGCGCCAGCAGCCAGGACAGATACGCCTACGAGCAGTACTTC	CASSQDRYAYEQYF
TRBV7-2	TRBD2	TRBJ2-3	NA	TGTGCCAGCAGCTTAATGGGAGGGCCCCCAGATACGCAGTATTTT	CASSLMGGPPDTQYF
TRBV11-3	TRBD1	TRBJ2-2	NA	TGTGCCAGCAGCTCGCCGCTTCGGGACAGCCAATACACCGGGGAGCTGTTTTTT	CASSSPLRDSQYTGELFF
TRBV28	NA	TRBJ1-2	NA	TGTGCCAGCAGTTTATGGTATAAACGGGACTCAGGAGGCTATGGCTACACCTTC	CASSLWYKRDSGGYGYTF
TRBV7-9	NA	TRBJ1-1	few	TGTGCCAGCAGCTTGGAAGGGACAACGAACACTGAAGCTTTCTTT	CASSLEGTTNTEAFF
TRBV15	TRBD1	TRBJ1-1	once	TGTGCCACCAGCAGAGCCCTCGGGGCAGGGGGCACTGAAGCTTTCTTT	CATSRALGAGGTEAFF
TRBV28	TRBD2	TRBJ2-7	few	TGTGCCAGCAAACTAAGAGCGGGATCCTCCTACGAGCAGTACTTC	CASKLRAGSSYEQYF
TRBV27	TRBD1	TRBJ1-2	NA	TGTGCCAGCAGTCAGGGACAGCTCTATGGCTACACCTTC	CASSQGQLYGYTF
TRBV10-1	TRBD2	TRBJ2-1	NA	TGCGCCAGCAGTCCACCGGGGACTAAGAACGATGAGCAGTTCTTC	CASSPPGTKNDEQFF
TRBV28	NA	TRBJ1-5	NA	TGTGCCAGCCAAGCGGGAGGGTATAGCAATCAGCCCCAGCATTTT	CASQAGGYSNQPQHF
TRBV28	TRBD2	TRBJ2-7	NA	TGTGCCAGCAGTTTATCGGGGGGGGGACTCCACGAGCAGTACTTC	CASSLSGGGLHEQYF
TRBV4-3	TRBD2	TRBJ2-1	few	TGCGCCAGCAGCCAAATATTGTTCACTAGCGGGAGGCCGGCCCACAATGAGCAGTTCTTC	CASSQILFTSGRPAHNEQFF
TRBV4-1	TRBD2	TRBJ2-1	NA	TGCGCCAGCAGCCATGCACCGGGACTAGCGGGAGGCACCCTTAGCAATGAGCAGTTCTTC	CASSHAPGLAGGTLSNEQFF
TRBV5-6	NA	TRBJ2-2	NA	TGTGCCAGCAGCCTTTCCCTCGGGGAGCTGTTTTTT	CASSLSLGELFF
TRBV18	NA	TRBJ1-3	NA	TGTGCCAGCTCACCATTTTCAGGGGTCGCGACTGGAAACACCATATATTTT	CASSPFSGVATGNTIYF
TRBV6-5	TRBD1	TRBJ2-4	NA	TGTGCCAGCAGTCAACAGGGGGCGAACAGTCAGTACTTC	CASSQQGANSQYF
TRBV6-1	NA	TRBJ2-5	NA	TGTGCCAGCAGTGAATGGGTGGGGGGGACAGGTTTTGTGGAACTGGAGACCCAGTACTTC	CASSEWVGGTGFVELETQYF
TRBV4-1	TRBD2	TRBJ2-5	NA	TGCGCCAGCAGCCAGATGGGGTCCCTAGCGGCCGGGGAGACCCAGTACTTC	CASSQMGSLAAGETQYF